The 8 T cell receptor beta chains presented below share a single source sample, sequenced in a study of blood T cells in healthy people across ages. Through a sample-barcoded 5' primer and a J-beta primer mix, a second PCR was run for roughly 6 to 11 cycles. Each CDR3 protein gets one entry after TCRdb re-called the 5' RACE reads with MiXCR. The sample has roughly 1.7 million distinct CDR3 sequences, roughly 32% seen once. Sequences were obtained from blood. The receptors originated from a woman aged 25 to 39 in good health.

The CDR3 is CASSVGWGANQETQYF. The CDR3 DNA reads TGTGCCAGCAGCGTAGGATGGGGGGCTAACCAAGAGACCCAGTACTTC. The chain joins TRBV9 to TRBJ2-5; D is possibly TRBD1 or TRBD2 (6 bases each). CDR3 length: 16 residues. Germline CDR1 is SGDLS and CDR2 is YYNGEE. Trimming cost V 0 bases and J 0 bases, with 12 bases left between them.

CDR3 amino acids: CSVVPRFNEQFF. The CDR3 DNA is TGCAGTGTTGTTCCCAGATTCAATGAGCAGTTCTTC. The V and J genes are TRBV20-1 and TRBJ2-1; D unresolved. The CDR3 is 12 residues long. V was trimmed by 7 bases and J by 6 bases, leaving 13 bases between them. Looked up from germline, CDR1 is DFQATT and CDR2 is SNEGSKA (reference sequence).

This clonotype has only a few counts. This CDR3 reads CAIRSDRATYEQYF. CDR3 in DNA: TGTGCCATCAGGTCGGACAGGGCCACCTACGAGCAGTACTTC. This sequence joins TRBV10-3 and TRBJ2-7, with TRBD1 identical over 8 bases. Germline CDR1 ENHRY, CDR2 SYGVKD. V lost 6 bases and J lost 2; bases outside the gene matches: 6. CDR3 length: 14 residues.

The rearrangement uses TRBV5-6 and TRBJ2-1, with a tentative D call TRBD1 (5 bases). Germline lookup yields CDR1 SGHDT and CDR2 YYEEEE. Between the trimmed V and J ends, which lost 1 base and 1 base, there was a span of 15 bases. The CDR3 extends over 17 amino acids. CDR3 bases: TGTGCCAGCAGCTTGAGCGCAGGGATGCTTTCCTACAATGAGCAGTTCTTC. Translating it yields CASSLSAGMLSYNEQFF. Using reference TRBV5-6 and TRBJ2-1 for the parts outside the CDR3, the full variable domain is DAGVTQSPTHLIKTRGQQVTLRCSPKSGHDTVSWYQQALGQGPQFIFQYYEEEERQRGNFPDRFSGHQFPNYSSELNVNALLLGDSALYLCASSLSAGMLSYNEQFFGPGTRLTVL.

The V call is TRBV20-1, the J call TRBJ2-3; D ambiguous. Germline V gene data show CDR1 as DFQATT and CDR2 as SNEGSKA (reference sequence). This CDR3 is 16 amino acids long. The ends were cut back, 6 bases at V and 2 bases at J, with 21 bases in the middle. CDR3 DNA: TGCAGTGCCCCACCTCCTTACACTAATCCCACAGATACGCAGTATTTT. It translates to CSAPPPYTNPTDTQYF.

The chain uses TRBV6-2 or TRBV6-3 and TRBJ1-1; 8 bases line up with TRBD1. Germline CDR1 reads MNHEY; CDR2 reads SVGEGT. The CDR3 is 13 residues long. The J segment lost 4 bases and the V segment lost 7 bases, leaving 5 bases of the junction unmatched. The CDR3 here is CASTLGQVTEAFF. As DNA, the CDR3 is TGTGCCAGCACCCTGGGACAGGTCACTGAAGCTTTCTTT.

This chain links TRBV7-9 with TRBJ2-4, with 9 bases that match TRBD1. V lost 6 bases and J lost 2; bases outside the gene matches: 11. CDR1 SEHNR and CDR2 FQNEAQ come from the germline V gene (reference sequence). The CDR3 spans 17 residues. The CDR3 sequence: CASSPPHRGRTKNIQYF. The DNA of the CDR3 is TGTGCCAGCAGTCCTCCACACAGGGGGCGTACCAAAAACATTCAGTACTTC.

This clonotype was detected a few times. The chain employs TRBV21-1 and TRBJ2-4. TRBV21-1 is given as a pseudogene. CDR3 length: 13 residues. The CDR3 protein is CASSKTGVYIQYF. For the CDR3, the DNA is TGTGCCAGCAGCAAAACGGGGGTATACATTCAGTACTTC.